What follows are 20 T cell receptor beta chains derived from one specimen sequenced in a study of radiotherapy plus CTLA-4 blockade in lung cancer. The repertoire was sequenced with immunoSEQ multiplex PCR; TCRdb's copy has only in-frame clones and lacks some. This table has around 44,000 clones, approximately 86% appearing once. The specimen comprised peripheral blood, sampled from a patient treated with radiotherapy plus ipilimumab. The source of these receptors is a human donor with non-small cell lung cancer that progressed on radiotherapy plus ipilimumab. Some clones in this sample may be carry-over from other donors' samples.

This chain links TRBV5-1 with TRBJ1-4, with a tentative D call TRBD1 (6 bases). CDR1 and CDR2 (germline): SGHRS, YFSETQ. V gave up 3 bases and J gave up 7 bases, with 19 bases separating them. The CDR3 contains 16 residues. CDR3 region: CASSSGQQGKGEKLFF. The DNA for the CDR3 is TGCGCCAGCAGCTCTGGCCAGCAGGGGAAGGGTGAAAAACTGTTTTTT.

The chain uses TRBV4-3 and TRBJ1-2, with D maybe TRBD1 (5 bases). This CDR3 has 15 amino acids. V lost 3 bases and J 10 bases, leaving 21 bases between the germline ends. Germline V gene data show CDR1 as LGHNA and CDR2 as YSLEER. Here the CDR3 DNA reads TGCGCCAGCAGCCACCCCCGCGGGGGAGGGGAGGTCTACACCTTC. Translation gives CASSHPRGGGEVYTF.

The V gene is TRBV11-3, the J gene TRBJ2-2; TRBD1 is a possible D gene (6 bases). The CDR3 consists of 14 residues. Germline V lookup: CDR1 SGHNT, CDR2 YENEEA. The V and J ends lost 7 bases and 2 bases respectively, with 11 bases between them. The CDR3 coding sequence is TGTGCCAGCAAAACCGGGACAAACACCGGGGAGCTGTTTTTT. Translation gives CASKTGTNTGELFF. Drawing the rest from reference TRBV11-3 and TRBJ2-2, the complete variable domain is EAGVVQSPRYKIIEKKQPVAFWCNPISGHNTLYWYLQNLGQGPELLIRYENEEAVDDSQLPKDRFSAERLKGVDSTLKIQPAELGDSAVYLCASKTGTNTGELFFGEGSRLTVL.

The chain joins TRBV6-6 to TRBJ1-5, with D tentatively TRBD1 (6 bases). The ends were cut back, 6 bases at V and 0 bases at J, with 12 bases in the middle. CDR1 is MNHNY and CDR2 is SVGAGI in the germline V gene (reference sequence). The CDR3 loop spans 15 amino acids. CDR3 residues: CASRARGSSNQPQHF. DNA of the CDR3: TGTGCCAGCAGAGCCAGGGGTTCTAGCAATCAGCCCCAGCATTTT.

This CDR3 reads CASSASLIGGYGYTF. Here the CDR3 DNA reads TGTGCCAGCAGTGCCTCCCTTATCGGCGGCTATGGCTACACCTTC. The chain combines TRBV6-1 with TRBJ1-2; D call uncertain. Trimming shortened V by 4 bases and J by 4 bases, and 16 bases separated the two germline ends. Germline CDR1 reads MNHNS; CDR2 reads SASEGT. There are 15 residues in the CDR3.

This clone was seen a handful of times. The chain joins TRBV28 to TRBJ1-2; 9 bases are a match to TRBD1. The germline V gene encodes CDR1 MDHEN and CDR2 SYDVKM. With 7 bases clipped from V and 4 bases from J, the junction kept 16 bases outside the gene matches. The CDR3 is 17 amino acids. The CDR3 loop reads CASNSLAGTGLIYGYTF. CDR3 nucleotides: TGTGCCAGCAACTCTCTCGCCGGGACAGGGCTTATCTATGGCTACACCTTC.

The chain has TRBV19 and TRBJ2-3; no firm D call. The length of the CDR3 is 16 residues. V was clipped by 1 base and J by 3 bases, with 14 bases between them. Germline CDR1 and CDR2: LNHDA and SQIVND (reference sequence). DNA for the CDR3: TGTGCCAGTAGTATAGGCCGACACGACCTAACAGATACGCAGTATTTT. As protein: CASSIGRHDLTDTQYF.

The rearrangement uses TRBV5-1 and TRBJ2-6; D is unresolved. The CDR3 has 14 residues. Germline V gene sequence: CDR1 SGHRS, CDR2 YFSETQ. The V end was cut by 4 bases, the J end by 0 bases, with 5 bases between. The CDR3 region is CASSASSGANVLTF. CDR3 DNA: TGCGCCAGCAGCGCGTCCTCTGGGGCCAACGTCCTGACTTTC.

The chain carries TRBV7-2 and TRBJ2-7, with a weak D call TRBD1 (6 bases). This CDR3 is built from 14 residues. Germline loops: CDR1 SGHTA, CDR2 FQGNSA. Between the trimmed V and J ends, which lost 8 bases and 5 bases, there was a span of 19 bases. CDR3 sequence reads: CASRRGTQIDEQYF. CDR3 nucleotide sequence: TGTGCCAGCCGTCGTGGGACACAGATCGACGAGCAGTACTTC.

The chain combines TRBV7-6 with TRBJ2-3; no reliable D call. Between the trimmed V and J ends, which lost 5 bases and 2 bases, there was a span of 11 bases. This CDR3 comprises 14 residues. CDR1 is SGHVS and CDR2 is FNYEAQ in the germline V gene. The CDR3 loop reads CASSRLGDTDTQYF. The CDR3 coding sequence is TGTGCCAGCAGCCGCCTCGGAGACACAGATACGCAGTATTTT. The variable domain in full, completed from reference TRBV7-6 and TRBJ2-3, reads GAGVSQSPRYKVTKRGQDVALRCDPISGHVSLYWYRQALGQGPEFLTYFNYEAQQDKSGLPNDRFSAERPEGSISTLTIQRTEQRDSAMYRCASSRLGDTDTQYFGPGTRLTVL.

V is TRBV6-6 and J is TRBJ1-2; D remains ambiguous. The CDR3 is 12 residues long. Germline V gives CDR1 MNHNY, CDR2 SVGAGI (reference sequence). V was trimmed by 2 bases and J by 7 bases, leaving 8 bases between them. The CDR3 coding sequence is TGTGCCAGCAGTTACCGGGAGGCTGGCTACACCTTC. Encoded protein: CASSYREAGYTF.

The chain's CDR3 is CASGPGHDRGFNQPQHF. The CDR3 coding sequence is TGTGCTAGTGGCCCTGGGCACGACAGGGGTTTTAATCAGCCCCAGCATTTT. This chain connects TRBV12-5 to TRBJ1-5, with 8 nucleotides matching TRBD1. Germline V gene data show CDR1 as LGHNT and CDR2 as FRNRAP. The CDR3 spans 17 residues. Losses at the gene ends were 6 bases for V and 4 bases for J; bases not matched to a gene: 14.

The chain combines TRBV18 with TRBJ2-6, with 9 bases identical to TRBD1. This CDR3 spans 18 amino acids. The junction had 5 bases not matched to a gene; V was cut back by 0 bases and J by 2 bases. CDR1 is KGHSH, CDR2 LQKENI, per germline. CDR3 nucleotide sequence: TGTGCCAGCTCACCACCTGGGACAGGGATCACTGGGGCCAACGTCCTGACTTTC. It specifies CASSPPGTGITGANVLTF.

This chain uses TRBV28 with TRBJ2-5; D unclear. Germline V lookup: CDR1 MDHEN, CDR2 SYDVKM. The CDR3 sequence is 11 residues long. V was shortened by 7 bases and J by 2 bases, with 5 bases between the two germline ends. The CDR3 region is CASTNQETQYF. CDR3 nucleotide sequence: TGTGCCAGCACTAATCAAGAGACCCAGTACTTC. The full variable domain, rest sourced from reference TRBV28 and TRBJ2-5, is DVKVTQSSRYLVKRTGEKVFLECVQDMDHENMFWYRQDPGLGLRLIYFSYDVKMKEKGDIPEGYSVSREKKERFSLILESASTNQTSMYLCASTNQETQYFGPGTRLLVL.

The chain combines TRBV7-9 with TRBJ1-1, with TRBD1 matching over 9 bases. Germline V gene lookup returns CDR1 SEHNR and CDR2 FQNEAQ (reference sequence). The V and J ends lost 7 bases and 0 bases, in that order; junction bases with no gene match: 15. CDR3 length: 18 amino acids. CDR3 residues: CASMPRLRDREVNTEAFF. Written as DNA, the CDR3 is TGTGCCAGCATGCCCCGGCTCCGGGACAGGGAAGTGAACACTGAAGCTTTCTTT. The full variable domain, in which reference TRBV7-9 and TRBJ1-1 provide the parts outside the CDR3, is DTGVSQNPRHKITKRGQNVTFRCDPISEHNRLYWYRQTLGQGPEFLTYFQNEAQLEKSRLLSDRFSAERPKGSFSTLEIQRTEQGDSAMYLCASMPRLRDREVNTEAFFGQGTRLTVV.

This CDR3 is CAISAEEQGSLYEQYF. In DNA, the CDR3 is TGTGCCATCAGTGCCGAAGAGCAGGGTAGTTTATACGAGCAGTACTTC. This chain links TRBV10-3 with TRBJ2-7; TRBD1 is a possible D gene (5 bases). The germline CDR1 and CDR2 sequences are ENHRY and SYGVKD. Trimming took 4 bases from V and 4 from J, leaving 20 bases between them. This CDR3 comprises 16 residues.

V and J are TRBV5-5 and TRBJ1-2; the D gene is possibly TRBD1 (6 bases). The CDR3 length is 16 residues. V was pared by 6 bases and J by 3 bases, with 21 bases between. Looked up from germline, CDR1 is SGHKS and CDR2 is YYEKEE (reference sequence). The CDR3 sequence: CASTWGHEDVYYGYTF. As DNA, the CDR3 is TGTGCCAGCACCTGGGGACACGAAGACGTTTACTATGGCTACACCTTC.

V usage is TRBV29-1 and J usage is TRBJ2-7, with 9 nucleotides matching TRBD2. The CDR3 spans 13 residues. V lost 6 bases, J lost 2 bases, and 5 bases stayed unmatched. CDR1 and CDR2 (germline): SQVTM, ANQGSEA. CDR3 bases: TGCAGCGTGCGGACTAGCGCTGCCTACGAGCAGTACTTC. It is translated as CSVRTSAAYEQYF.

The rearrangement uses TRBV2 and TRBJ1-1; D is unresolved. Germline V lookup: CDR1 SNHLY, CDR2 FYNNEI. This CDR3 has 12 residues. CDR3 bases: TGTGCTTCGGGGATTGGGGACACTGAAGCTTTCTTT. This codes for CASGIGDTEAFF.

This chain connects TRBV19 to TRBJ2-7, with 11 bases matching TRBD2. V shed 1 base and J 2 bases; nucleotides not matched to a gene: 4. This CDR3 has 16 amino acids. Germline CDR1 is LNHDA and CDR2 is SQIVND (reference sequence). CDR3 region: CASSIAGTSGTYEQYF. Here the CDR3 DNA reads TGTGCCAGTAGTATAGCAGGGACTAGCGGTACCTACGAGCAGTACTTC.